Below are 26 T cell receptor beta chains sequenced from a single sample in a study of OX40 agonist ivuxolimab in advanced cancers. The data were produced by immunoSEQ multiplex PCR, yet TCRdb's version contains in-frame clones alone and is incomplete. The data contain tens of thousands of clones, 90% to 95% of them singletons. Sequencing was performed on CD4+ or CD8+ T cells sorted from blood, taken in a trial of the OX40 agonist ivuxolimab. These receptors all stem from an adult with an advanced solid tumor such as melanoma, head and neck, liver or kidney cancer.

The chain recombines TRBV6-6 with TRBJ2-5; D gene unclear. CDR1 is MNHNY and CDR2 is SVGAGI in the germline V gene (reference sequence). This CDR3 spans 13 amino acids. The V end was cut by 10 bases, the J end by 4 bases, with 16 bases between. CDR3: CATLGPLAETQYF. As DNA, the CDR3 is TGTGCCACCCTTGGACCCTTGGCAGAGACCCAGTACTTC.

The rearrangement uses TRBV6-5 and TRBJ2-5; D remains ambiguous. Trimming shortened V by 2 bases and J by 2 bases, and 6 bases separated the two germline ends. From germline, CDR1 is MNHEY and CDR2 SVGAGI. CDR3 length equals 13 residues. CDR3 nucleotide sequence: TGTGCCAGCAGTTACGGCGGACAAGAGACCCAGTACTTC. Translating gives CASSYGGQETQYF.

The genes are TRBV5-6 and TRBJ1-6; D is perhaps TRBD1 (5 bases). Trimming took off 4 bases at V and 9 bases at J, with 14 bases between the two ends. The CDR3 contains 14 residues. The germline V gene encodes CDR1 SGHDT and CDR2 YYEEEE. The CDR3 spells CASSPGPGGSPLHF. The CDR3 bases are TGTGCCAGCAGCCCGGGACCTGGGGGTTCACCCCTCCACTTT.

CDR3 nucleotides: TGTGCCAGCAGCCCGGGGACTACCCAGGTTGGAGATACGCAGTATTTT. Encoded protein: CASSPGTTQVGDTQYF. This chain connects TRBV5-6 to TRBJ2-3, with TRBD2 matching 7 bases. The V segment lost 4 bases and the J segment 5 bases; nucleotides outside the gene matches: 13. This CDR3 is 16 amino acids long. Germline V CDR1 and CDR2: SGHDT, YYEEEE.

The rearrangement uses TRBV9 and TRBJ1-1; D is ambiguous. CDR1 and CDR2 (germline): SGDLS, YYNGEE. The CDR3 totals 13 residues. V gave up 4 bases and J gave up 6 bases, with 13 bases separating them. CDR3 sequence reads: CASSPGSAAEAFF. The CDR3, as DNA: TGTGCCAGCAGCCCGGGATCGGCTGCTGAAGCTTTCTTT.

The rearrangement uses TRBV27 and TRBJ2-1, with D hard to call. Trimming pared 0 bases from V and 0 bases from J, leaving 12 bases between. Germline loops: CDR1 MNHEY, CDR2 SMNVEV (reference sequence). This CDR3 spans 17 amino acids. DNA of the CDR3: TGTGCCAGCAGTTTATCCGCGGTATTGAGCTCCTACAATGAGCAGTTCTTC. This gives the protein CASSLSAVLSSYNEQFF.

The chain recombines TRBV10-1 with TRBJ2-7; D remains ambiguous. This CDR3 comprises 10 residues. Per the germline V gene, CDR1 is WNHNN and CDR2 is SYGVQD (reference sequence). V dropped 11 bases and J dropped 2 bases, with 7 bases sitting between them. The CDR3 loop is CAGSPYEQYF. In DNA form, the CDR3 reads TGCGCCGGATCCCCCTACGAGCAGTACTTC.

This clone showed up just once. The genes are TRBV4-2 and TRBJ1-1; tentatively, D is TRBD1 (5 bases). The CDR3 spans 16 residues. Germline values: CDR1 LGHNA, CDR2 YNFKEQ. With 0 bases removed from V and 4 bases from J, the gap between germline ends came to 15 bases. CDR3 sequence reads: CASSQDYFAGSTEAFF. In DNA, the CDR3 is TGTGCCAGCAGCCAAGATTATTTCGCAGGGTCCACTGAAGCTTTCTTT.

The V gene is TRBV25-1, the J gene TRBJ2-1; D possibly corresponds to TRBD1 (5 bases). CDR1 is MGHDK and CDR2 is SYGVNS in the germline V gene. CDR3 length equals 11 residues. V lost 8 bases and J lost 10, with 12 bases in between. Written as DNA, the CDR3 is TGTGCCAGCGAAGCAGGGCGGGAGCAGTTCTTC. This translates into CASEAGREQFF. Full variable domain (rest looked up from reference TRBV25-1 and TRBJ2-1): EADIYQTPRYLVIGTGKKITLECSQTMGHDKMYWYQQDPGMELHLIHYSYGVNSTEKGDLSSESTVSRIRTEHFPLTLESARPSHTSQYLCASEAGREQFFGPGTRLTVL.

This rearrangement joins TRBV19 to TRBJ1-5; D possibly corresponds to TRBD1 (6 bases). Trimming removed 2 bases at V and 6 bases at J, with 14 bases between. Germline V gene data show CDR1 as LNHDA and CDR2 as SQIVND (reference sequence). The CDR3 sequence is 15 residues long. The CDR3: CASSIWLLQGQPQHF. CDR3 sequence (DNA): TGTGCCAGTAGTATATGGCTCCTACAGGGTCAGCCCCAGCATTTT. The complete variable domain, with remaining parts taken from reference TRBV19 and TRBJ1-5, reads DGGITQSPKYLFRKEGQNVTLSCEQNLNHDAMYWYRQDPGQGLRLIYYSQIVNDFQKGDIAEGYSVSREKKESFPLTVTSAQKNPTAFYLCASSIWLLQGQPQHFGDGTRLSIL.

The CDR3 region is CASSFHMGSNQPQHF. The CDR3 DNA follows: TGTGCCAGTAGTTTCCACATGGGAAGCAATCAGCCCCAGCATTTT. V gene TRBV19 combines with J gene TRBJ1-5; D remains unclear. The CDR3 spans 15 residues. Trimming left V 5 bases short and J 1 base short, with 12 bases between. CDR1 is LNHDA, CDR2 SQIVND, per germline (reference sequence).

The rearrangement links TRBV19 to TRBJ2-3; 10 bases line up with TRBD2. The V gene's germline CDR1 is LNHDA and CDR2 SQIVND (reference sequence). The CDR3 covers 20 residues. V was pared by 1 base and J by 0 bases, with 13 bases of the junction left unmatched. CDR3 nucleotides: TGTGCCAGTAGTATAGCGGCTAGCGGGAGTATGGTTTGGAGCACAGATACGCAGTATTTT. It translates to CASSIAASGSMVWSTDTQYF.

This clone is labeled medium-sized (0.01 to 0.1%). This chain links TRBV6-4 with TRBJ1-5; 11 nucleotides align to TRBD1. The J segment lost 8 bases and the V segment lost 2 bases, leaving 2 bases of the junction unmatched. The CDR3 has 14 residues. The germline V gene encodes CDR1 MRHNA and CDR2 SNTAGT. In DNA form, the CDR3 reads TGTGCCAGCAGTGACGGGACAGGGGGAGAGCCCCAGCATTTT. It specifies CASSDGTGGEPQHF.

The chain uses TRBV5-4 and TRBJ1-4; a possible D gene is TRBD1 (6 bases). Germline CDR1 and CDR2: SGHNT and YYREEE (reference sequence). V shed 1 base and J shed 8 bases, with 12 bases lying between them. The CDR3 sequence is 14 residues long. The CDR3 DNA reads TGTGCCAGCAGCTTGTGGGGGGGGCAGGAAAAACTGTTTTTT. Translated: CASSLWGGQEKLFF.

This sequence joins TRBV2 and TRBJ2-2, with 8 bases that match TRBD1. The germline gives CDR1 SNHLY, CDR2 FYNNEI. CDR3 length equals 17 residues. V lost 3 bases, J lost 0 bases, and 6 bases stayed unmatched. CDR3 protein: CASSEWGTGPNTGELFF. In DNA, the CDR3 is TGTGCCAGCAGTGAGTGGGGGACAGGACCGAACACCGGGGAGCTGTTTTTT.

The V call is TRBV9, the J call TRBJ1-1; D unclear. CDR1 and CDR2 (germline): SGDLS, YYNGEE. The CDR3 length is 15 residues. With 3 bases removed from V and 1 base from J, the gap between germline ends came to 13 bases. The CDR3 reads CASSARPDGNTEAFF. Written as DNA, the CDR3 is TGTGCCAGCAGCGCTCGACCGGACGGGAACACTGAAGCTTTCTTT.

This clone was found a few times. The gene calls are TRBV6-5 and TRBJ2-7; D tentatively fits TRBD1 or TRBD2 (6 bases each). The germline V gene encodes CDR1 MNHEY and CDR2 SVGAGI. The V and J ends lost 2 bases and 6 bases respectively, with 14 bases between them. The CDR3 extends over 14 amino acids. CDR3 nucleotide sequence: TGTGCCAGCAGTTACGTTAGCGGAGGGGGCGAGCAGTACTTC. Amino acids: CASSYVSGGGEQYF.

DNA of the CDR3: TGCGCCAGCAGTGAGGGATCGGACCGGAGGTACGTTGAAGCTTTCTTT. This codes for CASSEGSDRRYVEAFF. The chain uses TRBV10-1 and TRBJ1-1; unclear D gene. The CDR3 covers 16 residues. Trimming stripped 2 bases from V and 7 bases from J, with 20 bases between. CDR1 and CDR2 (germline): WNHNN, SYGVQD (reference sequence).

The CDR3 DNA reads as TGCGCCAGCAGCCATGGTACAGGGAGCATTGAGCCCCAGCATTTT. This sequence encodes CASSHGTGSIEPQHF. The chain joins TRBV4-1 to TRBJ1-5; D perhaps matches TRBD1 (6 bases). The ends were cut back, 3 bases at V and 8 bases at J, with 17 bases in the middle. The CDR3 totals 15 residues. The germline V gene encodes CDR1 MGHRA and CDR2 YSYEKL.

The rearrangement uses TRBV6-6 and TRBJ1-6; 7 bases are a match to TRBD1. The CDR3 runs to 16 residues. Germline CDR1 is MNHNY and CDR2 is SVGAGI (reference sequence). Trimming at V came to 5 bases and at J to 0 bases, leaving 4 bases not matched to a gene. CDR3 protein: CASSRDSSSYNSPLHF. The CDR3 DNA sequence: TGTGCCAGCAGTAGGGACAGCAGCTCCTATAATTCACCCCTCCACTTT.

The chain uses TRBV19 and TRBJ1-5, with D unresolved. The CDR3 contains 15 residues. Trimming took 3 bases from V and 0 from J, leaving 9 bases between them. Germline CDR1 reads LNHDA; CDR2 reads SQIVND (reference sequence). The CDR3 here is CASSIFEYSNQPQHF. The CDR3 nucleotides are TGTGCCAGTAGTATTTTCGAGTATAGCAATCAGCCCCAGCATTTT. Variable domain in full (rest from reference TRBV19 and TRBJ1-5): DGGITQSPKYLFRKEGQNVTLSCEQNLNHDAMYWYRQDPGQGLRLIYYSQIVNDFQKGDIAEGYSVSREKKESFPLTVTSAQKNPTAFYLCASSIFEYSNQPQHFGDGTRLSIL.

This chain connects TRBV18 to TRBJ2-7; D possibly corresponds to TRBD2 (5 bases). The CDR3 is 13 amino acids. Trimming left V 7 bases short and J 5 bases short, with 15 bases between. The V gene's germline CDR1 is KGHSH and CDR2 LQKENI. CDR3: CASLTGVHDEQYV. The DNA for the CDR3 is TGTGCCAGCTTGACCGGGGTTCACGACGAGCAGTACGTC.

The V and J genes are TRBV10-3 and TRBJ2-1; D remains ambiguous. The CDR3 runs 16 residues. The V end lost 3 bases, the J end lost 0 bases, and 12 bases lay between the germline ends. Germline V gives CDR1 ENHRY, CDR2 SYGVKD. The CDR3 protein is CAISDPDRSSYNEQFF. CDR3 bases: TGTGCCATCAGTGACCCCGACCGGAGCTCCTACAATGAGCAGTTCTTC.

The rearrangement joins TRBV6-1 to TRBJ1-4; possibly TRBD1 for D (5 bases). This CDR3 contains 13 residues. Trimming pared 7 bases from V and 8 bases from J, leaving 14 bases between. CDR1 and CDR2 from the germline V gene are MNHNS and SASEGT. The CDR3 protein is CASIHGPGEKLFF. The DNA for the CDR3 is TGTGCCAGCATCCACGGCCCAGGGGAAAAACTGTTTTTT.

The chain is built from TRBV6-5 and TRBJ1-4; 10 bases agree with TRBD1. The CDR3 totals 16 residues. Germline trimming cut 3 bases from V and 7 bases from J; bases unmatched to any gene: 8. Germline-derived CDR1 and CDR2 are MNHEY and SVGAGI. The CDR3 here is CASSYGDRGRGEKLFF. Written as DNA, the CDR3 is TGTGCCAGCAGTTATGGGGACAGGGGTCGAGGTGAAAAACTGTTTTTT.

The chain couples TRBV9 to TRBJ2-3; 12 bases fit TRBD2. After removal of 4 bases from V and 6 bases from J, the junction contained 9 bases not matched to a gene. The germline gives CDR1 SGDLS, CDR2 YYNGEE. There are 16 residues in the CDR3. CDR3 in amino acids: CASSPPTSGGQDTQYF. CDR3 coding DNA: TGTGCCAGCAGCCCCCCGACTAGCGGGGGACAGGATACGCAGTATTTT.